This T cell receptor (beta chain) appears in the sequencing data of a study of CD8 T cells in Susac syndrome (dated by TCRdb to between 2018 and 2020). With respect to the entire study: Whether CD8+ T cell activation and differentiation in Susac syndrome was antigen driven was tested using repertoire sequencing. The paper's findings and limits, for the study overall: The number of individuals in the TCR sequencing and HLA analysis was acknowledged as relatively small.

About this clonotype: Its antigen target is currently unknown. No base quality information exists; no much larger clone differs at one position.

Peripheral blood CD8+ and CD4+ T cells from healthy donors, Susac syndrome patients and multiple sclerosis patients were profiled using high-throughput TCR beta sequencing. The multiple sclerosis controls were treatment-naive patients whose relapsing-remitting disease, either stable or active, fulfilled the revised McDonald criteria. Bulk CD8+ and CD4+ T cells were purified by magnetic negative isolation, while CD8+ TEMRA cells were enriched using FACS. Blood was collected in EDTA tubes and processed within 24 hours, with PBMCs isolated through density gradient centrifugation. PBMCs intended for TCR sequencing were frozen in liquid nitrogen and were later thawed in a 37 degrees C water bath. A purity of at least 90% was achieved for sorted or isolated CD4+, CD8+ and CD8+ TEMRA cells. RNA was extracted with the RNeasy kit and about 0.5 to 1 ug was reverse transcribed using random hexamers. The immunoSEQ multiplex PCR assay, covering 54 Vbeta and 13 Jbeta segments, was used to amplify TCR beta CDR3 regions. PCR amplification bias was corrected using a synthetic template baseline for primer optimization and computational correction. Regarding the original processing steps: Only productive sequences were kept, with reads annotated to V, D and J genes according to IMGT and analyzed in immunoSEQ Analyzer. To calculate clonality, Shannon entropy was normalized by log2 of the number of productive unique sequences and then subtracted from one. For each patient and control, public and private clones were evaluated within the 100 most prevalent clones. Susac-specific clones were defined as absent from healthy and MS cohorts, 1052 published viral clones and other ImmuneACCESS disease sequences. TCRdb's own reprocessing of the public reads used fastp at Q25 and MiXCR and kept productive beta chains. Entries that share a CDR3 protein sequence are merged under the most common genes and DNA. The authors' filters were not applied to this entry. Present in this sample are about 70,000 distinct CDR3 sequences, 96% of which were seen just once. The ten largest clones take up 0.085% to 0.14% of the sample.

This receptor was obtained from a human donor with multiple sclerosis. Source material: CD4+ T cells from PBMCs.

DNA sequence: TGTGCCAGCAGACAGACCGGGACCGTCAACTATGGCTACACCTTC. The encoded protein is CASRQTGTVNYGYTF. The rearrangement combines TRBV11-2 with TRBJ1-2; the D region possibly corresponds to TRBD1 (5 bases align). V is reduced by 6 bases and J by 2 bases, leaving a spacing of 16 bases between them. Reading from cysteine to phenylalanine, the CDR3 counts 15 amino acids. Just the 45-base CDR3 DNA is kept, in frame starting at base 1. CDR1 is given as SGHAT and CDR2 as FQNNGV, both from the germline V gene.